The entry below gives a single T cell receptor (beta chain) sequence along with its context. The antigen is not known. The data derive from a study of cytomegalovirus exposure and HLA in healthy donors. As for the study in general: In terms of ancestry, the Caucasian-associated cluster contained about 80% of the roughly 360 genotyped donors.

60 Vbeta and 13 Jbeta primers were used in PCR. Clones were read by immunoSEQ multiplex PCR, and TCRdb kept only the in-frame ones, dropping some. The sample has 55,000 to 90,000 clones, 70% to 80% seen once; the top ten hold around 6.3%. Findings of the study overall: A missense DCLRE1C variant was associated with V- and J-gene trimming of TCR beta chains in a later analysis, and an independent cohort replicated the association. With DRB1 most and HLA-C fewest, TCR association rates differed between HLA loci in a later analysis. According to an earlier analysis, most TCR beta V segments yielded productive rearrangements about 90% or about 30% of the time.

Looked up from germline, CDR1 is SGHRS and CDR2 is YFSETQ. Deletions cut 4 bases from V and 4 bases from J, with 14 bases between. This CDR3 has 14 amino acids. The sequence was collected from a man aged 50 to 59 in good health and CMV-seronegative. Specimen: PBMCs. The chain joins TRBV5-1 to TRBJ1-1; D perhaps matches TRBD1 (6 bases). Written as DNA, the CDR3 is TGCGCCAGCAGCAAACAGGGATTTGGCACTGAAGCTTTCTTT. Translated, it gives CASSKQGFGTEAFF.